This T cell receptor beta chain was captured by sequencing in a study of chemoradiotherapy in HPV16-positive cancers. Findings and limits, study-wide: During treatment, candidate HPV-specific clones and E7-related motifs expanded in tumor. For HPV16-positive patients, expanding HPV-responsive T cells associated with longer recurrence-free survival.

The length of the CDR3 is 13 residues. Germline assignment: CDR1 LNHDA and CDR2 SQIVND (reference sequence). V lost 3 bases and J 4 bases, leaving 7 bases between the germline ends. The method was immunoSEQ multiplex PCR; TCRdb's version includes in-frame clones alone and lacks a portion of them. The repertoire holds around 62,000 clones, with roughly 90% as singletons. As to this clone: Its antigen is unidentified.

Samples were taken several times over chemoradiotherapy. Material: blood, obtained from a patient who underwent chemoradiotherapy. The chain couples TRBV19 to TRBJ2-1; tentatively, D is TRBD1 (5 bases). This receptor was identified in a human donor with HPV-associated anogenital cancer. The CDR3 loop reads CASSIAGYNEQFF. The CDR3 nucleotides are TGTGCCAGTAGTATTGCAGGGTACAATGAGCAGTTCTTC.